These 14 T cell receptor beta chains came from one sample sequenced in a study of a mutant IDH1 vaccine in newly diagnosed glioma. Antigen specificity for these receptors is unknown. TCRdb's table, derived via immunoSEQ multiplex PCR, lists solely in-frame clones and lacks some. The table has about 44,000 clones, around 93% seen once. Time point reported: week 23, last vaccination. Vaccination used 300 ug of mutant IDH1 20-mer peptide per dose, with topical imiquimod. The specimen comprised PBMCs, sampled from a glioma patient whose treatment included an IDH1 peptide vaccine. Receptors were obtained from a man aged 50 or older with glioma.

CDR3 loop: CASSLAMARTGGGGPQHF. DNA for the CDR3: TGTGCCAGCAGCTTAGCGATGGCCCGGACGGGGGGAGGTGGGCCCCAGCATTTT. The chain employs TRBV7-8 and TRBJ1-5; maybe TRBD1 (5 bases). This CDR3 comprises 18 residues. V gave up 0 bases and J gave up 9 bases, with 24 bases separating them. The V gene's germline CDR1 is SGHVS and CDR2 FQNEAQ.

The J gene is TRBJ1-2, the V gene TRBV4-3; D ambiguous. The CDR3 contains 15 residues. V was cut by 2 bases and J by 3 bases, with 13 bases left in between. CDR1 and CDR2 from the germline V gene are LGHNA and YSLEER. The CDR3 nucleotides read TGCGCCAGCAGCCAAATACGTCTCCCGGACTATGGCTACACCTTC. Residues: CASSQIRLPDYGYTF.

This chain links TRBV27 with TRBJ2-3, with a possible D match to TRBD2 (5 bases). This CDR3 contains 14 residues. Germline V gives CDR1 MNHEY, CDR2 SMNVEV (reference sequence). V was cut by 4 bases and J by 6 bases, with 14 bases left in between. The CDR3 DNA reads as TGTGCCAGCAGTTCCCCTAGCTCGTCTGATACGCAGTATTTT. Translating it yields CASSSPSSSDTQYF.

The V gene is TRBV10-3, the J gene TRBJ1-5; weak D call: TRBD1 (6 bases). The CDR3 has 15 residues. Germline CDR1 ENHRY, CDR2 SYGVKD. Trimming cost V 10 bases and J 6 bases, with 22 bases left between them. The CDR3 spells CATADPRGAGQPQHF. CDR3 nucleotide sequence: TGTGCCACCGCTGACCCCCGGGGGGCTGGTCAGCCCCAGCATTTT.

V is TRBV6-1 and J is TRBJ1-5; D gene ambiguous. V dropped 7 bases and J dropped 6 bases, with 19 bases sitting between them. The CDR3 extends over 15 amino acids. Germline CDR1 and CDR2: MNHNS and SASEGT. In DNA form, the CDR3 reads TGTGCCAGCACCGAGGTATCGGCTAGAGGTCAGCCCCAGCATTTT. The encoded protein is CASTEVSARGQPQHF.

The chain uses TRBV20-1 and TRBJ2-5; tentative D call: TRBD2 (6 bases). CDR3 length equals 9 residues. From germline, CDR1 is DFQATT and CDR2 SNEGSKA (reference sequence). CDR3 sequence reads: CRAGETQYF. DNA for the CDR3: TGCAGGGCGGGGGAGACCCAGTACTTC.

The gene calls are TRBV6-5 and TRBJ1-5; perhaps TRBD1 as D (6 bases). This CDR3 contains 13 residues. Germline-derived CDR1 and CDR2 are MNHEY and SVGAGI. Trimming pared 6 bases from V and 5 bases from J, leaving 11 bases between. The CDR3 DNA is TGTGCCAGCAGCTCAGGGGAAGATCAGCCCCAGCATTTT. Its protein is CASSSGEDQPQHF.

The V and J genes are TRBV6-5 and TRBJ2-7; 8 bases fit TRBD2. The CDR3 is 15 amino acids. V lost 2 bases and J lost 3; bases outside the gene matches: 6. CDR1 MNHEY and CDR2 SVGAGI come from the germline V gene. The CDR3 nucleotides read TGTGCCAGCAGTTACGAAGCGGGAGTTAGCTACGAGCAGTACTTC. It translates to CASSYEAGVSYEQYF.

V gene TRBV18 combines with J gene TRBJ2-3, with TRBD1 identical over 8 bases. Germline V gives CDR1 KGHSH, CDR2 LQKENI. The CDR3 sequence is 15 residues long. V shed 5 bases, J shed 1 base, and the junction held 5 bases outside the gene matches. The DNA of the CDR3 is TGTGCCAGCTCAACAGGGGGAAGGGGCACAGATACGCAGTATTTT. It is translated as CASSTGGRGTDTQYF.

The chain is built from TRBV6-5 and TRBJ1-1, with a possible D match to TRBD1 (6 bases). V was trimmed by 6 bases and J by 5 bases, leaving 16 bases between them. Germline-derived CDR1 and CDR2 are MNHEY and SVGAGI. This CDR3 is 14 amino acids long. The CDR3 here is CASRARQAVTEAFF. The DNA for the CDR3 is TGTGCCAGCAGGGCACGACAGGCCGTTACTGAAGCTTTCTTT.

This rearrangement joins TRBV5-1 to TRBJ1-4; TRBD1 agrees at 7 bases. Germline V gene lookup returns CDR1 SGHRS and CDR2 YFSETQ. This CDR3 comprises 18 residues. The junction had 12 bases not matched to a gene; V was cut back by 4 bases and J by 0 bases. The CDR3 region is CASSPETGQPATNEKLFF. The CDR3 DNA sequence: TGCGCCAGCAGCCCGGAAACGGGACAGCCCGCAACTAATGAAAAACTGTTTTTT. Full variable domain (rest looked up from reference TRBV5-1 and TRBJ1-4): KAGVTQTPRYLIKTRGQQVTLSCSPISGHRSVSWYQQTPGQGLQFLFEYFSETQRNKGNFPGRFSGRQFSNSRSEMNVSTLELGDSALYLCASSPETGQPATNEKLFFGSGTQLSVL.

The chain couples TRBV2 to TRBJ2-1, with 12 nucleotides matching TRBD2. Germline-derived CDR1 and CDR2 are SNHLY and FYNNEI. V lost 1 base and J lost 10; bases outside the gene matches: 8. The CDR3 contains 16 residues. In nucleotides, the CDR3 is TGTGCCAGCAGTGAAGGCCGACTAGCGGGAGCCTTGGAGCAGTTCTTC. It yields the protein CASSEGRLAGALEQFF.

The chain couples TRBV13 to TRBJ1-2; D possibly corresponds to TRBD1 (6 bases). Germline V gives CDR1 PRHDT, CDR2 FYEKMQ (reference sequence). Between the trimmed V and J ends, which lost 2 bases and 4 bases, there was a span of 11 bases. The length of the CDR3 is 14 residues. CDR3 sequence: CASSLQGTVYGYTF. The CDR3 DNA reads TGTGCCAGCAGCTTACAGGGGACCGTCTATGGCTACACCTTC. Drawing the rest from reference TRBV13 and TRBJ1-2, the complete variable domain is AAGVIQSPRHLIKEKRETATLKCYPIPRHDTVYWYQQGPGQDPQFLISFYEKMQSDKGSIPDRFSAQQFSDYHSELNMSSLELGDSALYFCASSLQGTVYGYTFGSGTRLTVV.

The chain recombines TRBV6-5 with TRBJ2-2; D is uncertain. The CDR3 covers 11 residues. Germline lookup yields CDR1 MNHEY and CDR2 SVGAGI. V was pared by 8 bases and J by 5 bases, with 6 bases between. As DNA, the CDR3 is TGTGCCAGCGCTAGAACCGGGGAGCTGTTTTTT. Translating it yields CASARTGELFF.